These 10 T cell receptor beta chains were all obtained from the same sample, sequenced in a study of Tregs in tolerant kidney transplant recipients. Repertoires were generated with immunoSEQ multiplex PCR, while TCRdb's copy carries only in-frame clones and drops some. The sample lists hundreds of thousands of clones, approximately 83% occurring once. Sequencing was carried out using CD4+ T cells from blood. These receptors were collected from a human donor in good health.

The chain is built from TRBV2 and TRBJ2-2, with 7 bases matching TRBD1. The germline CDR1 and CDR2 sequences are SNHLY and FYNNEI. The CDR3 extends over 15 amino acids. J lost 4 bases, V lost 7 bases, and 9 bases had no gene match. The CDR3 reads CASIPTGSVTGELFF. The CDR3 coding sequence is TGTGCCAGCATCCCGACAGGGTCTGTCACCGGGGAGCTGTTTTTT.

The chain recombines TRBV29-1 with TRBJ1-1; TRBD1 is a possible D gene (5 bases). The CDR3 has 13 residues. Between the trimmed V and J ends, which lost 3 bases and 4 bases, there was a span of 12 bases. Germline V gene lookup returns CDR1 SQVTM and CDR2 ANQGSEA. In nucleotides, the CDR3 is TGCAGCGTTGACCGGGGGATGGGCACTGAAGCTTTCTTT. Its translation is CSVDRGMGTEAFF. The whole variable domain, filled in from reference TRBV29-1 and TRBJ1-1, reads SAVISQKPSRDICQRGTSLTIQCQVDSQVTMMFWYRQQPGQSLTLIATANQGSEATYESGFVIDKFPISRPNLTFSTLTVSNMSPEDSSIYLCSVDRGMGTEAFFGQGTRLTVV.

This chain connects TRBV5-1 to TRBJ1-3; no firm D call. The length of the CDR3 is 16 residues. Germline V gives CDR1 SGHRS, CDR2 YFSETQ. Between the trimmed V and J ends, which lost 4 bases and 4 bases, there was a span of 18 bases. The CDR3 DNA reads TGCGCCAGCAGCCCTCAGGCGGGGTACGGCGGAAACACCATATATTTT. It translates to CASSPQAGYGGNTIYF.

The chain couples TRBV7-9 to TRBJ2-1, with TRBD2 identical over 9 bases. Germline V gene lookup returns CDR1 SEHNR and CDR2 FQNEAQ (reference sequence). After removal of 5 bases from V and 4 bases from J, the junction contained 9 bases not matched to a gene. The length of the CDR3 is 16 residues. CDR3: CASSRFPGLAYNEQFF. For the CDR3, the DNA is TGTGCCAGCAGCCGGTTCCCGGGACTAGCTTACAATGAGCAGTTCTTC.

V is TRBV4-1 and J is TRBJ2-7, with D possibly matching TRBD1 (6 bases). The germline V gene has CDR1 MGHRA and CDR2 YSYEKL. This CDR3 comprises 16 residues. V lost 0 bases to trimming and J lost 3 bases, with 15 bases between them. The CDR3 spells CASSQDPGTSGYEQYF. The CDR3 DNA reads as TGCGCCAGCAGCCAAGATCCGGGGACAAGTGGCTACGAGCAGTACTTC.

The CDR3 coding sequence is TGTGCCAGCAGTTGGGCTAACTATGGCTACACCTTC. Protein: CASSWANYGYTF. The chain combines TRBV25-1 with TRBJ1-2; no clear D gene. The V gene lost 5 bases and the J gene lost 0 bases, with 4 bases spanning the gap. Germline CDR1 and CDR2: MGHDK and SYGVNS. The CDR3 runs 12 residues.

The chain combines TRBV11-2 with TRBJ2-7; no reliable D call. The germline V gene has CDR1 SGHAT and CDR2 FQNNGV. With 2 bases removed from V and 7 bases from J, the gap between germline ends came to 9 bases. The CDR3 totals 12 residues. The CDR3 spells CASSLMGTEQYF. Written as DNA, the CDR3 is TGTGCCAGCAGCTTAATGGGAACAGAGCAGTACTTC.

The chain is built from TRBV16 and TRBJ2-7; D might be TRBD1 or TRBD2, each matching 5 bases. V lost 7 bases and J lost 3, with 16 bases in between. This CDR3 region has 14 residues. Germline CDR1 reads KGHSY; CDR2 reads FQNENV. As DNA, the CDR3 is TGTGCCAGCAACGGGGCAGGCCCCCGCTACGAGCAGTACTTC. Residues: CASNGAGPRYEQYF.

V gene TRBV29-1 combines with J gene TRBJ2-2; 11 bases map to TRBD2. CDR3 length equals 15 residues. Trimming removed 4 bases from V and 6 bases from J; junction bases left unmatched: 7. Germline CDR1 reads SQVTM; CDR2 reads ANQGSEA. The chain's CDR3 is CSVVRLAGGSGELFF. The CDR3 nucleotides read TGCAGCGTTGTTCGGCTAGCGGGAGGATCCGGGGAGCTGTTTTTT.

V usage is TRBV6-5 and J usage is TRBJ1-2, with TRBD1 matching 9 bases. The junction had 6 bases not matched to a gene; V was cut back by 2 bases and J by 5 bases. Per the germline V gene, CDR1 is MNHEY and CDR2 is SVGAGI. The CDR3 sequence is 15 residues long. The CDR3 DNA reads as TGTGCCAGCAGTTACCCCATAGGGACAGGGTATGGCTACACCTTC. Amino acids: CASSYPIGTGYGYTF.